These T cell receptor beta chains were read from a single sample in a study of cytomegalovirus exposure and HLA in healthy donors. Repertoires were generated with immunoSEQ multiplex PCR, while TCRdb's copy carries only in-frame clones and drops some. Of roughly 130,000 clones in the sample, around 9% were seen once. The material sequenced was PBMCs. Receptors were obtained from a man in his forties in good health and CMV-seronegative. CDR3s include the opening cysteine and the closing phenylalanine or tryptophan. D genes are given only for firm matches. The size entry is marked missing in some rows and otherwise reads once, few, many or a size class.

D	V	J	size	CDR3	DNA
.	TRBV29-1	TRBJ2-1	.	CSVDTSRGNEQFF	TGCAGCGTTGACACATCGAGGGGGAATGAGCAGTTCTTC
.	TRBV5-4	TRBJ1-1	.	CASSLGPRGNTEAFF	TGTGCCAGCAGCTTGGGACCGAGAGGGAACACTGAAGCTTTCTTT
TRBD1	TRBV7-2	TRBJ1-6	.	CASRPAQGAGNSPLHF	TGTGCCAGCAGGCCCGCCCAGGGGGCGGGAAATTCACCCCTCCACTTT
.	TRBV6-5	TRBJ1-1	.	CASSPRRGNTEAFF	TGTGCCAGCAGTCCCAGGAGGGGGAACACTGAAGCTTTCTTT
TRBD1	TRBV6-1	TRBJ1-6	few	CASRRTGNSPLHF	TGTGCCAGCAGGAGGACAGGGAATTCACCCCTCCACTTT
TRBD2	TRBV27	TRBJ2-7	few	CASSIAGGSPYEQYF	TGTGCCAGCAGTATAGCGGGGGGTAGTCCCTACGAGCAGTACTTC
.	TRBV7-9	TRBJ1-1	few	CASSPPGVSTEAFF	TGTGCCAGCAGCCCCCCGGGTGTTAGCACTGAAGCTTTCTTT
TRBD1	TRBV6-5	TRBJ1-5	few	CASSGTGGSNQPQHF	TGTGCCAGCAGTGGGACAGGGGGTAGCAATCAGCCCCAGCATTTT
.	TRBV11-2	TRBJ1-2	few	CASSFGGLNGYTF	TGTGCCAGCAGCTTCGGGGGGCTTAATGGCTACACCTTC
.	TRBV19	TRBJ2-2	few	CASSNRNTGELFF	TGTGCCAGTAGTAATAGGAACACCGGGGAGCTGTTTTTT
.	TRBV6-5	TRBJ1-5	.	CASSPNGGSNQPQHF	TGTGCCAGCAGCCCTAACGGGGGGAGCAATCAGCCCCAGCATTTT